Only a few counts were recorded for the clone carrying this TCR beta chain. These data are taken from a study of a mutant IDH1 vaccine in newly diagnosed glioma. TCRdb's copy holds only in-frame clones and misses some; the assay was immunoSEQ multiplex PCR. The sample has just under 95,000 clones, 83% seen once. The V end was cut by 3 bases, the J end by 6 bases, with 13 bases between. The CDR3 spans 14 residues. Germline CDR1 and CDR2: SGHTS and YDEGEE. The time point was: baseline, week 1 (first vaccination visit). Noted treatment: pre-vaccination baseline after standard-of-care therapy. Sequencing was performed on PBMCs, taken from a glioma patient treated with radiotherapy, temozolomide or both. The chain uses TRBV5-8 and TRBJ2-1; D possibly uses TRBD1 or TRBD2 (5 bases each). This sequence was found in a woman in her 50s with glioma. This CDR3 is CASSSGARGNEQFF. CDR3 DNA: TGTGCCAGCAGCTCCGGGGCAAGAGGCAATGAGCAGTTCTTC.